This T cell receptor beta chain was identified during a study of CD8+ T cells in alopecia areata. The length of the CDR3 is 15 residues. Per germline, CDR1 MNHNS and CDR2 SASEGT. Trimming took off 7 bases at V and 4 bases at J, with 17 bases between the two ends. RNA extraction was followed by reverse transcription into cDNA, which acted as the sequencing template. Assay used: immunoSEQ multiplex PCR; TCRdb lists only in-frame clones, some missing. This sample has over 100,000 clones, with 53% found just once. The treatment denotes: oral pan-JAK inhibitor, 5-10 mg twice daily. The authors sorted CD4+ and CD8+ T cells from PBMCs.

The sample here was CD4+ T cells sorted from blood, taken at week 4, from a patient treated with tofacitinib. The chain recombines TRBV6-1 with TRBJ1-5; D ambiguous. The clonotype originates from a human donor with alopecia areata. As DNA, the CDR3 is TGTGCCAGCACCCCGGGTGCGGCGGGGAATCAGCCCCAGCATTTT. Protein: CASTPGAAGNQPQHF.